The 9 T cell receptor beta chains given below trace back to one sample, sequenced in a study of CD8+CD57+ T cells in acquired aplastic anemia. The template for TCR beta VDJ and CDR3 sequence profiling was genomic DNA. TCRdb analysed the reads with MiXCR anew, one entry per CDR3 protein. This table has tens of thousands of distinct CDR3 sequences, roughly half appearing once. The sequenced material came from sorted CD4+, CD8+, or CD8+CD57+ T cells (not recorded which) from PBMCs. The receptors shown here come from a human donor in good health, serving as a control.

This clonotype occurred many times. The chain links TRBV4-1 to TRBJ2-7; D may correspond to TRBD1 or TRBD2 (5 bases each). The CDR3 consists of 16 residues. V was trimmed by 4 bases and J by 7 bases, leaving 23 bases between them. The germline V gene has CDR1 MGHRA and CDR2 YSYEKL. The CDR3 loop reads CASSRNPGAGVGEQYF. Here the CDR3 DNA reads TGCGCCAGCAGCCGCAACCCCGGGGCCGGGGTGGGGGAGCAGTACTTC.

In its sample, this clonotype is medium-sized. The CDR3 DNA reads as TGTGCCAGCATGGGGACGGGGCCCTACGAGCAGTACTTC. Amino acid sequence: CASMGTGPYEQYF. V is TRBV2 and J is TRBJ2-7, with D tentatively TRBD1 or TRBD2 (5 bases each). Trimming removed 7 bases from V and 2 bases from J, with 12 bases in between. The CDR3 contains 13 residues. Germline-derived CDR1 and CDR2 are SNHLY and FYNNEI.

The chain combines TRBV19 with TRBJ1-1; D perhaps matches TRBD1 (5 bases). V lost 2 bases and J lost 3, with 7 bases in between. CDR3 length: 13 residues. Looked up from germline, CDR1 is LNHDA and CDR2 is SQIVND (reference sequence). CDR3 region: CASSIRGDTEAFF. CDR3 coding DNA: TGTGCCAGTAGTATAAGAGGGGACACTGAAGCTTTCTTT.

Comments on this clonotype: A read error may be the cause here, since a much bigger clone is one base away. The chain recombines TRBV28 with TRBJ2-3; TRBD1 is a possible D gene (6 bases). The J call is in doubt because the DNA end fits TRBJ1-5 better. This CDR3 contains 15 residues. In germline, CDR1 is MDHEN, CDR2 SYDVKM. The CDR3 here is CASRLAGASTDTQHF. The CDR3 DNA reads TGTGCCAGCAGACTAGCGGGGGCTAGCACAGATACGCAGCATTTT.

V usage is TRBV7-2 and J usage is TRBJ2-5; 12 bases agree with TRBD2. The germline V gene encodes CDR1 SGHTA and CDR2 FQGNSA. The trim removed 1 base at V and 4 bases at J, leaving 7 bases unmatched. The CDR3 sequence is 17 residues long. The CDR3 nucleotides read TGTGCCAGCAGCTTAGTAGGGGGGGGACTAGCGGGAGAGACCCAGTACTTC. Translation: CASSLVGGGLAGETQYF.

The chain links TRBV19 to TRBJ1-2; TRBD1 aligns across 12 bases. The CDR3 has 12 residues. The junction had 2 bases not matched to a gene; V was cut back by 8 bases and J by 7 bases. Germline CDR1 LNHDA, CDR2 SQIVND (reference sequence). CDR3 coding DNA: TGTGCCAGTGGGACAGGGGGCTTTGGCTACACCTTC. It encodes CASGTGGFGYTF.

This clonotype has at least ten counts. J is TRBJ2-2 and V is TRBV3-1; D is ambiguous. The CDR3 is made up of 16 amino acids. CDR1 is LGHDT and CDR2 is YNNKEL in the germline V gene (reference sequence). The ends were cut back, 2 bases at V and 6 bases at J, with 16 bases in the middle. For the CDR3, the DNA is TGTGCCAGCAGCCAACCGGGCTCCTTCCCGCCCGGGGAGCTGTTTTTT. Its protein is CASSQPGSFPPGELFF.

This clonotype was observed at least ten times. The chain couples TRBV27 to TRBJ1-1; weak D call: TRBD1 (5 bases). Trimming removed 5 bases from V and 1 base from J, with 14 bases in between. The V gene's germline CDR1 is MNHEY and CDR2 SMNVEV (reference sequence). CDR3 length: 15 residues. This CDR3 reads CASSGPGPENTEAFF. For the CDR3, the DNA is TGTGCCAGCAGTGGACCGGGACCGGAGAACACTGAAGCTTTCTTT.

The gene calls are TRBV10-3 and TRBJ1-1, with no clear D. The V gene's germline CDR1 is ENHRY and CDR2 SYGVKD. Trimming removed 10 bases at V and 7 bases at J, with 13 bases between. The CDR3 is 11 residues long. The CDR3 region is CASRSASEAFF. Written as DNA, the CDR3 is TGTGCCAGCAGGTCCGCTAGTGAAGCTTTCTTT.